This paragraph covers one T cell receptor (beta chain) sequence. CDR1 is MDHEN, CDR2 SYDVKM, per germline. The CDR3 totals 14 residues. V shed 5 bases, J shed 1 base, and the junction held 4 bases outside the gene matches. The data belong to a study of cytomegalovirus exposure and HLA in healthy donors. PCR involved 60 Vbeta and 13 Jbeta primers. Produced via immunoSEQ multiplex PCR; TCRdb's table is partial and in-frame only. The repertoire has over 100,000 clones, roughly 60% of them found once; the top ten carry 8% to 10%. Sequencing was carried out using PBMCs. The receptor's source is a man aged 40-49 years in good health and CMV-seropositive. This chain joins TRBV28 and TRBJ2-5; 7 nucleotides line up with TRBD2. The CDR3 loop reads CASSITSAQETQYF. In DNA, the CDR3 is TGTGCCAGCAGTATCACTAGCGCCCAAGAGACCCAGTACTTC.